Below are 6 T cell receptor beta chains sequenced from a single sample in a study of cytomegalovirus exposure and HLA in healthy donors. Use of 60 Vbeta and 13 Jbeta primers characterized the PCR. Clones were sequenced by immunoSEQ multiplex PCR, and TCRdb holds only the in-frame ones, with some missing. The repertoire holds roughly 130,000 clones, with 80% as singletons. Sequenced input: PBMCs. These TCRs come from a man in his forties or fifties in good health and CMV-seronegative.

This chain uses TRBV5-1 with TRBJ1-2; D not resolved. Germline V gene data show CDR1 as SGHRS and CDR2 as YFSETQ. The CDR3 runs 14 residues. Trimming took 4 bases from V and 0 from J, leaving 10 bases between them. The CDR3 here is CASSVEGTNYGYTF. The CDR3 DNA reads TGCGCCAGCAGCGTTGAGGGTACTAACTATGGCTACACCTTC.

The rearrangement links TRBV4-1 to TRBJ2-2; 9 nucleotides agree with TRBD2. Germline-derived CDR1 and CDR2 are MGHRA and YSYEKL. This CDR3 has 15 residues. J lost 6 bases, V lost 0 bases, and 2 bases had no gene match. CDR3 loop: CASSQDSGSSGELFF. The CDR3 nucleotides read TGCGCCAGCAGCCAAGATAGCGGGAGTTCCGGGGAGCTGTTTTTT.

The CDR3 DNA sequence: TGTGCCAGCAGTGAGCCCACAGGGAATGGCTACACCTTC. It translates to CASSEPTGNGYTF. The rearrangement uses TRBV6-1 and TRBJ1-2; perhaps TRBD1 as D (6 bases). Germline lookup yields CDR1 MNHNS and CDR2 SASEGT. V dropped 3 bases and J dropped 6 bases, with 11 bases sitting between them. This CDR3 contains 13 residues.

This chain joins TRBV19 and TRBJ1-2; tentative D call: TRBD1 (6 bases). From germline, CDR1 is LNHDA and CDR2 SQIVND (reference sequence). The CDR3 is 15 residues long. Trimming stripped 4 bases from V and 8 bases from J, with 20 bases between. This chain's CDR3 is CASSTLRTELLGYTF. Written as DNA, the CDR3 is TGTGCCAGTAGTACGCTGCGGACAGAACTATTGGGCTACACCTTC.

The chain combines TRBV11-1 with TRBJ2-7; D is ambiguous. The CDR3 sequence is 14 residues long. Germline CDR1 and CDR2: SGHAT and FQDESV (reference sequence). With 2 bases removed from V and 0 bases from J, the gap between germline ends came to 8 bases. CDR3 sequence (DNA): TGTGCCAGCAGCTTACAGTCAGGCTCCTACGAGCAGTACTTC. Amino acid sequence: CASSLQSGSYEQYF.

The chain uses TRBV19 and TRBJ1-1; D is uncertain. Looked up from germline, CDR1 is LNHDA and CDR2 is SQIVND (reference sequence). CDR3 size: 15 residues. Trimming left V 7 bases short and J 1 base short, with 16 bases between. CDR3 in DNA: TGTGCCAGTACGAGTATTGAACTAGCGAACACTGAAGCTTTCTTT. Encoded protein: CASTSIELANTEAFF.